This passage covers 27 T cell receptor beta chains from one sample sequenced in a study of regulatory T cells in long-lasting Graves disease. Time point indicated: persistent/refractory GD, antithyroid drugs over 5 years with positive TRAb. Construction of the TCR library relied on RNA isolated from PBMCs. Assembly of TCR beta libraries relied on iRepertoire HTBI primers together with Arm-PCR of CDR3 regions. From the multiplex PCR reads, TCRdb called clonotypes with MiXCR, one entry per CDR3 protein. The sample carries 250,000 to 300,000 distinct CDR3 sequences, 22% recorded once. Here the sequenced sample was peripheral blood mononuclear cells (PBMCs), taken when the disease was refractory, from a patient treated with antithyroid drugs. These receptors were obtained from a female donor with Graves disease.

This clonotype came up many times. The chain joins TRBV28 to TRBJ1-5; tentative D call: TRBD1 (6 bases). Germline assignment: CDR1 MDHEN and CDR2 SYDVKM. V gave up 4 bases and J gave up 2 bases, with 18 bases separating them. The CDR3 is 17 amino acids. The CDR3: CASSSNLQGGGNQPQHF. CDR3 DNA: TGTGCCAGCAGTTCAAACCTACAGGGAGGTGGCAATCAGCCCCAGCATTTT. The whole variable domain, filled in from reference TRBV28 and TRBJ1-5, reads DVKVTQSSRYLVKRTGEKVFLECVQDMDHENMFWYRQDPGLGLRLIYFSYDVKMKEKGDIPEGYSVSREKKERFSLILESASTNQTSMYLCASSSNLQGGGNQPQHFGDGTRLSIL.

This clonotype was counted a single time. The chain employs TRBV4-2 and TRBJ1-4; 7 nucleotides align to TRBD1. Looked up from germline, CDR1 is LGHNA and CDR2 is YNFKEQ. CDR3 size: 17 residues. After removal of 0 bases from V and 8 bases from J, the junction contained 12 bases not matched to a gene. As DNA, the CDR3 is TGTGCCAGCAGCCAAGATCGTAGTAAGGGGGCTGGAGAAAAACTGTTTTTT. Its translation is CASSQDRSKGAGEKLFF.

The V and J genes are TRBV11-3 and TRBJ2-2, with TRBD2 as a possible D gene (6 bases). This CDR3 is 15 amino acids long. Looked up from germline, CDR1 is SGHNT and CDR2 is YENEEA. The V end lost 0 bases, the J end lost 6 bases, and 11 bases lay between the germline ends. CDR3 DNA: TGTGCCAGCAGCTTAGAAGTGGGAGGCGCCGGGGAGCTGTTTTTT. Protein sequence: CASSLEVGGAGELFF.

This chain links TRBV12-3 or TRBV12-4 with TRBJ2-3; no firm D call. V lost 3 bases, J lost 0 bases, and 10 bases lay in between. This CDR3 is built from 15 residues. The CDR3 coding sequence is TGTGCCAGCAGTTTCGACTCCCCTAGCACAGATACGCAGTATTTT. Its translation is CASSFDSPSTDTQYF.

This clonotype came up many times. The J gene is TRBJ2-2, the V gene TRBV6-1; D is unresolved. The CDR3 has 13 residues. Between the trimmed V and J ends, which lost 6 bases and 0 bases, there was a span of 5 bases. CDR1 and CDR2 from the germline V gene are MNHNS and SASEGT. CDR3 loop: CASRGTNTGELFF. The DNA of the CDR3 is TGTGCCAGCAGGGGTACGAACACCGGGGAGCTGTTTTTT.

There are many counts of this clonotype. V is TRBV15 and J is TRBJ2-7, with 7 bases fitting TRBD2. From germline, CDR1 is LNHNV and CDR2 YYDKDF (reference sequence). The CDR3 loop spans 14 amino acids. V was clipped by 0 bases and J by 4 bases; unmatched bases: 3. This CDR3 reads CATSRENGGYEQYF. The CDR3 nucleotides are TGTGCCACCAGCAGAGAGAACGGGGGGTACGAGCAGTACTTC.

This clonotype was seen only a few times. V gene TRBV2 combines with J gene TRBJ2-5; D possibly corresponds to TRBD1 (5 bases). V gave up 6 bases and J gave up 3 bases, with 14 bases separating them. Germline V gene sequence: CDR1 SNHLY, CDR2 FYNNEI. The CDR3 consists of 14 residues. CDR3 sequence reads: CASSRPGQEETQYF. CDR3 in DNA: TGTGCCAGCAGCCGCCCTGGACAAGAAGAGACCCAGTACTTC.

As to this clonotype: Its ends do not fully match the called genes, so a read error is possible. V and J are TRBV30 and TRBJ1-1; 8 nucleotides line up with TRBD1. CDR3 length: 13 amino acids. Germline V lookup: CDR1 GTSNPN, CDR2 SVGIG (reference sequence). The CDR3 DNA follows: TGTGCCTGGAGTACAGGGGGGGGAACTGGAGCTTTCTTT. Amino acids: CAWSTGGGTGAFF.

This clonotype was counted a single time. Possible read error: a much larger clone is one base away. Here the CDR3 omits its conserved ending phenylalanine or tryptophan, so a read error is the likely source. The V call is TRBV30, the J call TRBJ2-7; D unclear. Trimming cost V 2 bases and J 4 bases, with 12 bases left between them. CDR1 and CDR2 from the germline V gene are GTSNPN and SVGIG (reference sequence). The CDR3 is 13 residues long. The CDR3 protein is CAWSKSGLYEQYS. The DNA of the CDR3 is TGTGCCTGGAGTAAATCGGGCCTGTACGAGCAGTACTCC.

V and J are TRBV20-1 and TRBJ1-5, with D possibly matching TRBD1 (6 bases). V was pared by 6 bases and J by 7 bases, with 16 bases between. Germline V gene sequence: CDR1 DFQATT, CDR2 SNEGSKA (reference sequence). The CDR3 runs to 13 residues. The CDR3 nucleotides are TGCAGTGCCCCCGAGGGGGGACGCCAGCCCCAGCATTTT. Its translation is CSAPEGGRQPQHF.

V is TRBV10-3 and J is TRBJ2-7; TRBD2 agrees at 15 bases. The CDR3 extends over 15 amino acids. V lost 2 bases to trimming and J lost 6 bases; unmatched junction nucleotides: 2. Germline values: CDR1 ENHRY, CDR2 SYGVKD. DNA of the CDR3: TGTGCCATCAGTGAGGGACTAGCGGGAGGGGGCGAGCAGTACTTC. As protein: CAISEGLAGGGEQYF.

This clonotype was observed many times. J is TRBJ2-5 and V is TRBV2, with D unclear. Trimming shortened V by 3 bases and J by 5 bases, and 13 bases separated the two germline ends. Germline values: CDR1 SNHLY, CDR2 FYNNEI. This CDR3 is built from 14 residues. The CDR3 sequence is CASSDYRSLETQYF. The CDR3 DNA follows: TGTGCCAGCAGTGATTATAGGTCGTTGGAGACCCAGTACTTC. The variable domain in full, completed from reference TRBV2 and TRBJ2-5, reads EPEVTQTPSHQVTQMGQEVILRCVPISNHLYFYWYRQILGQKVEFLVSFYNNEISEKSEIFDDQFSVERPDGSNFTLKIRSTKLEDSAMYFCASSDYRSLETQYFGPGTRLLVL.

This clonotype was observed many times. The genes are TRBV28 and TRBJ2-7; D gene unclear. V was clipped by 4 bases and J by 0 bases, with 7 bases between them. Germline CDR1 is MDHEN and CDR2 is SYDVKM. This CDR3 region has 13 residues. CDR3: CASSSQASYEQYF. The CDR3 DNA sequence: TGTGCCAGCAGTTCTCAGGCCTCCTACGAGCAGTACTTC.

The chain uses TRBV19 and TRBJ2-4, with D perhaps matching TRBD1 (5 bases). The CDR3 contains 17 residues. Germline lookup yields CDR1 LNHDA and CDR2 SQIVND (reference sequence). The V and J ends lost 6 bases and 0 bases respectively, with 18 bases between them. The CDR3, as DNA: TGTGCCAGTAGCGTACTCGCCATAGGGGCAGCCAAAAACATTCAGTACTTC. The encoded protein is CASSVLAIGAAKNIQYF.

This clonotype was counted between two and nine times. At one end the junction does not follow the germline gene, possibly because of a read error. The chain recombines TRBV10-3 with TRBJ2-7; the D call may be TRBD1 or TRBD2 (5 bases each). The V gene's germline CDR1 is ENHRY and CDR2 SYGVKD. The CDR3 runs to 13 residues. CDR3 sequence: CAISEGADYEQYF. CDR3 nucleotides: TGTGCCATCAGTGAGGGGGCAGACTACGAGCAATACTTC.

This clonotype has a handful of counts. This chain joins TRBV27 and TRBJ2-3; D may be TRBD2 (5 bases). Germline lookup yields CDR1 MNHEY and CDR2 SMNVEV (reference sequence). The V end was cut by 4 bases, the J end by 2 bases, with 10 bases between. This CDR3 comprises 14 residues. CDR3: CASSSISDTDTQYF. CDR3 coding DNA: TGTGCCAGCAGTTCCATTAGCGACACAGATACGCAGTATTTT.

This clonotype was seen at least ten times. The chain uses TRBV28 and TRBJ2-7; D is perhaps TRBD1 (5 bases). Trimming left V 4 bases short and J 0 bases short, with 16 bases between. The CDR3 consists of 16 residues. The germline gives CDR1 MDHEN, CDR2 SYDVKM. DNA of the CDR3: TGTGCCAGCAGTTCCTCTCGAAGAAGGGGCTCCTACGAGCAGTACTTC. Translating it yields CASSSSRRRGSYEQYF.

This clonotype occurred many times. The chain is built from TRBV7-2 and TRBJ1-5, with 7 bases matching TRBD1. Trimming at V came to 5 bases and at J to 6 bases, leaving 4 bases not matched to a gene. CDR3 length: 13 residues. Germline values: CDR1 SGHTA, CDR2 FQGNSA. Here the CDR3 reads CASSEQGSQPQHF. The CDR3 DNA follows: TGTGCCAGCAGCGAACAGGGGAGTCAGCCCCAGCATTTT.

Concerning this clonotype: One end of the junction fails to match germline, which may point to a read error. The CDR3, as DNA: TGTGCCAGCAGTGAATCGGGGGGTGGACGGAGTGAAGCTCTCTTT. It is translated as CASSESGGGRSEALF. V usage is TRBV2 and J usage is TRBJ1-1; D is perhaps TRBD1 (5 bases). This CDR3 spans 15 amino acids. Germline V gene lookup returns CDR1 SNHLY and CDR2 FYNNEI.

The chain employs TRBV7-3 and TRBJ2-5; possibly TRBD1 or TRBD2 for D (6 bases each). This CDR3 contains 15 residues. CDR1 and CDR2 (germline): SGHTA, FQGTGA. With 5 bases removed from V and 2 bases from J, the gap between germline ends came to 15 bases. CDR3 residues: CASSPIRGPQETQYF. The DNA of the CDR3 is TGTGCCAGCAGCCCCATCCGGGGGCCACAAGAGACCCAGTACTTC.

This clonotype appeared many times. This rearrangement joins TRBV19 to TRBJ2-5; 9 positions match TRBD1. The germline CDR1 and CDR2 sequences are LNHDA and SQIVND (reference sequence). This CDR3 has 13 amino acids. The junction had 4 bases not matched to a gene; V was cut back by 9 bases and J by 2 bases. In nucleotides, the CDR3 is TGTGCCAGCGGGACAGGGACTCAAGAGACCCAGTACTTC. Translation gives CASGTGTQETQYF.

The sample holds a few counts of this clonotype. This chain uses TRBV20-1 with TRBJ2-1; 12 bases fit TRBD2. This CDR3 has 16 residues. J was trimmed by 0 bases and V by 2 bases; bases with no gene match: 2. From germline, CDR1 is DFQATT and CDR2 SNEGSKA (reference sequence). The CDR3 DNA is TGCAGTGCTAGACGACTAGCGGGGGCCTCCTACAATGAGCAGTTCTTC. It yields the protein CSARRLAGASYNEQFF.

This chain uses TRBV20-1 with TRBJ2-1; the D is unclear. V was pared by 6 bases and J by 1 base, with 16 bases between. The CDR3 covers 15 residues. The V gene's germline CDR1 is DFQATT and CDR2 SNEGSKA (reference sequence). Here the CDR3 DNA reads TGCAGTGCCGAGGATTTGCGGTTATCCTACAATGAGCAGTTCTTC. It specifies CSAEDLRLSYNEQFF.

With respect to this clonotype: This may be a read error, as it is one base from a much larger clone. This chain uses TRBV6-6 with TRBJ2-7; D gene uncertain. This CDR3 is 16 amino acids long. Per the germline V gene, CDR1 is MNHNY and CDR2 is SVGAGI (reference sequence). CDR3 sequence: CASSHSIDWTSYEQYF. For the CDR3, the DNA is TGTGCCAGCAGTCACTCGATCGACTGGACCTCCTACGAGCAGTACTTC.

This rearrangement joins TRBV7-2 to TRBJ2-2; D unclear. Germline V gene sequence: CDR1 SGHTA, CDR2 FQGNSA. The V end lost 2 bases, the J end lost 3 bases, and 10 bases lay between the germline ends. The CDR3 loop spans 15 amino acids. The CDR3 sequence: CASSLLAADTGELFF. The CDR3 DNA sequence: TGTGCCAGCAGCTTATTAGCCGCGGACACCGGGGAGCTGTTTTTT.

This clonotype was seen ten or more times. This chain connects TRBV12-5 to TRBJ1-1; TRBD1 aligns across 7 bases. In germline, CDR1 is LGHNT, CDR2 FRNRAP. V trimming: 6 bases; J trimming: 5 bases; junction bases outside the gene matches: 6. The CDR3 contains 13 residues. For the CDR3, the DNA is TGTGCTAGTGGATCGGGACAGTCAACTGAAGCTTTCTTT. This codes for CASGSGQSTEAFF.

As for this clonotype: This may arise from a read error, as a much more abundant clone is one base away. The chain combines TRBV29-1 with TRBJ2-2, with no clear D. The CDR3 has 13 residues. The germline V gene encodes CDR1 SQVTM and CDR2 ANQGSEA. The CDR3: CCVVHPKGGELFF. Here the CDR3 DNA reads TGCTGCGTTGTCCACCCCAAGGGCGGGGAGCTGTTTTTT.